The rows below give T cell receptor beta chains drawn from one sample of a study of T cell changes during pregnancy in multiple sclerosis. Generated by immunoSEQ multiplex PCR, the TCRdb table keeps only in-frame clones and is missing some. The sample records 30,000 to 35,000 clones, 85% to 90% being singletons. This specimen was CD8+ T cells from peripheral blood mononuclear cells, taken before pregnancy. These receptors originate from a female donor with multiple sclerosis, enrolled in a pregnancy study. Each CDR3 is given with its conserved first and last residue. The D gene is left open where the match is weak. Size tells how often a clone was seen (once, few, many) or the class of an expanded clone, and some rows leave it out.

clone size	V gene	D gene	J gene	CDR3 DNA	CDR3 protein
once	TRBV15	TRBD1	TRBJ2-1	TGTGCCACCAGCTCCGCGGGACAGGGGTTCAATGAGCAGTTCTTC	CATSSAGQGFNEQFF
NA	TRBV29-1	TRBD1	TRBJ2-7	TGCAGCGTTGAGGCCACCTGGGGACAGGGGGTTGGCGAGCAGTACTTC	CSVEATWGQGVGEQYF
NA	TRBV9	NA	TRBJ2-7	TGTGCCAGCAGCGTAGGGCAGGGGTCGGTCACCAGGATATACGAGCAGTACTTC	CASSVGQGSVTRIYEQYF
NA	TRBV4-1	NA	TRBJ1-4	TGCGCCAGCAGCCAGAGGGTGGGCGAAAAACTGTTTTTT	CASSQRVGEKLFF
NA	TRBV20-1	NA	TRBJ2-7	TGCAGTGCTAGAGATAACTACGAGCAGTACTTC	CSARDNYEQYF
once	TRBV7-8	NA	TRBJ1-1	TGTGCCACCTCAGGGTTCGAAGACACTGAAGCTTTCTTT	CATSGFEDTEAFF
NA	TRBV7-9	TRBD2	TRBJ2-2	TGTGCCAGCAGCTTAGCGTTGGGACTAGGGATCACCGGGGAGCTGTTTTTT	CASSLALGLGITGELFF
NA	TRBV4-3	NA	TRBJ1-2	TGCGCCAGCAGCCAAGAGGCCGCGTACCGGACAGAAGCAAACTATGGCTACACCTTC	CASSQEAAYRTEANYGYTF
NA	TRBV6-5	TRBD1	TRBJ1-1	TGTGCCAGCAGTTACTCGACAGGGGAGGTTTCCACTGAAGCTTTCTTT	CASSYSTGEVSTEAFF
NA	TRBV6-5	NA	TRBJ1-1	TGTGCCAGCAGTTCGAGGCAGGAAGCTTTCTTT	CASSSRQEAFF
NA	TRBV4-1	NA	TRBJ1-2	TGCGCCAGCAGCCAACGCAGGCGGGACGGCTATGGCTACACCTTC	CASSQRRRDGYGYTF
NA	TRBV2	TRBD2	TRBJ2-1	TGTGCCAGCATTGCGGGGGGGCCGGGTGAGCAGTTCTTC	CASIAGGPGEQFF
NA	TRBV27	TRBD1	TRBJ1-1	TGTGCCAGCAGTTTATCGCCAGGGGGGTACACTGAAGCTTTCTTT	CASSLSPGGYTEAFF
NA	TRBV7-9	NA	TRBJ1-1	TGTGCCAGCAGCTTAGCCCTGGCGGCAGCGAACACTGAAGCTTTCTTT	CASSLALAAANTEAFF
NA	TRBV7-9	NA	TRBJ2-2	TGTGCCAGCAGCTTTAACCCGGCGGTTCGGGAGCTGTTTTTT	CASSFNPAVRELFF
NA	TRBV25-1	NA	TRBJ1-4	TGTGCCAGCAGTGAATTTACAGGCAGTGCAACTAATGAAAAACTGTTTTTT	CASSEFTGSATNEKLFF
NA	TRBV7-9	NA	TRBJ2-3	TGTGCCAGCAGCTTAGTGGGTAGCGCAGATACGCAGTATTTT	CASSLVGSADTQYF
NA	TRBV19	TRBD1	TRBJ1-1	TGTGCCAGTATCCCTTACAGGGGGGATCTGCGGACTGAAGCTTTCTTT	CASIPYRGDLRTEAFF
medium-sized	TRBV6-1	TRBD1	TRBJ2-5	TGTGCCAGCAGTTTGACAGGGGGTACCCAAGAGACCCAGTACTTC	CASSLTGGTQETQYF
NA	TRBV4-1	NA	TRBJ1-2	TGCGCCAGCAGCCCCCAGGGTTCTAGCGGTGGCTACACCTTC	CASSPQGSSGGYTF
NA	TRBV4-3	NA	TRBJ1-2	TGCGCCAGCAGCCAAGATGCGGTGGATCACTATGGCTACACCTTC	CASSQDAVDHYGYTF
few	TRBV13	NA	TRBJ2-7	TGTGCCAGCACTAGAGGCTACCTCGACGAGCAGTACTTC	CASTRGYLDEQYF
NA	TRBV4-3	TRBD2	TRBJ2-1	TGCGCCAGCAGCCAAGAGGAAGCGGGACCCTACAATGAGCAGTTCTTC	CASSQEEAGPYNEQFF
once	TRBV9	NA	TRBJ1-2	TGTGCCAGCAGCGTAGCTGCGGGCACGGAAGGCTACACCTTC	CASSVAAGTEGYTF
NA	TRBV5-1	TRBD1	TRBJ2-5	TGCGCCAGCAGCGCGGGACAGGGGGCGCGAGAGACCCAGTACTTC	CASSAGQGARETQYF
NA	TRBV10-3	NA	TRBJ1-5	TGTGCCATCAGTGACCCACGACAGAATAATCAGCCCCAGCATTTT	CAISDPRQNNQPQHF
once	TRBV7-9	TRBD2	TRBJ2-7	TGTGCCAGCAGCTCATGGAGCGGGGGGGCCGGGCAGTACTTC	CASSSWSGGAGQYF
few	TRBV30	NA	TRBJ1-1	TGTGCCAGCTCGGACAGCCCTGAAGGAGTTGAAGCTTTCTTT	CASSDSPEGVEAFF
NA	TRBV6-5	NA	TRBJ1-1	TGTGCCAGCAGTTACGTCAGTGGTGACACTGAAGCTTTCTTT	CASSYVSGDTEAFF
medium-sized	TRBV7-2	NA	TRBJ2-1	TGTGCCAGCAGCCTCCCTTGGGCCCAGGCCGATGAGCAGTTCTTC	CASSLPWAQADEQFF
NA	TRBV29-1	NA	TRBJ1-1	TGCAGCGTTGAAGGGGGTTTCGACAGCGCTGAAGCTTTCTTT	CSVEGGFDSAEAFF
NA	TRBV28	TRBD1	TRBJ1-2	TGTGCCAGCAGTGCGACAGGGCTGCTTGGGGCTAACTATGGCTACACCTTC	CASSATGLLGANYGYTF
NA	TRBV28	NA	TRBJ1-5	TGTGCCAGCAGTTTCGCTCTTGCGAGCAATCAGCCCCAGCATTTT	CASSFALASNQPQHF
few	TRBV30	NA	TRBJ1-1	TGTGCCTGGAGTCCGGGGAACACTGAAGCTTTCTTT	CAWSPGNTEAFF
NA	TRBV6-4	NA	TRBJ2-3	TGTGCCAGCAGTGACTCCGCAGGGCACACAGATACGCAGTATTTT	CASSDSAGHTDTQYF
few	TRBV21-1	NA	TRBJ1-1	TGTGCCAGCAGCAAAGGGACAGGGGGCCGAGCTTTCTTT	CASSKGTGGRAFF
few	TRBV27	TRBD1	TRBJ1-1	TGTGCCAGCAGTTTATCCTCCGACAGGGAAGGAGCTTTCTTT	CASSLSSDREGAFF
NA	TRBV6-4	NA	TRBJ2-6	TGTGCCAGCAGTGTCTCGGGACGACTTTCACAGGGAGGGGGAGGGGCCAACGTCCTGACTTTC	CASSVSGRLSQGGGGANVLTF
NA	TRBV7-9	NA	TRBJ1-1	TGTGCCAGCAGCTTACGAGCCCTCAACACTGAAGCTTTCTTT	CASSLRALNTEAFF
NA	TRBV9	TRBD1	TRBJ2-1	TGTGCCAGCAGCGCACCTAGGGGGCCTGAGCAGTTCTTC	CASSAPRGPEQFF
NA	TRBV6-5	NA	TRBJ2-2	TGTGCCAGCAGTCGACAGTCCACCGGGGAGCTGTTTTTT	CASSRQSTGELFF
NA	TRBV4-3	TRBD1	TRBJ2-1	TGCGCCAGCAGCCAAGGGGCCCCGACAGGGATGGAGCAGTTCTTC	CASSQGAPTGMEQFF
NA	TRBV7-9	NA	TRBJ2-2	TGTGCCAGCAGCCCAGTAATCAACACCGGGGAGCTGTTTTTT	CASSPVINTGELFF
NA	TRBV11-2	NA	TRBJ2-1	TGTGCCAGCAGCCCCGCCCCGAGGGGGGGACACAACAATGAGCAGTTCTTC	CASSPAPRGGHNNEQFF
NA	TRBV28	NA	TRBJ1-4	TGTGCCAGCAGTACCGACAACATACGGGAAAAACTGTTTTTT	CASSTDNIREKLFF
NA	TRBV28	NA	TRBJ1-6	TGTGCCAGCAGTACAGGGACTTCACCCCTCCACTTT	CASSTGTSPLHF
NA	TRBV28	TRBD1	TRBJ2-3	TGTGCCAGCAACCCGCCGGGACAGGGAAGTAGCGATACGCAGTATTTT	CASNPPGQGSSDTQYF
NA	TRBV4-3	NA	TRBJ2-2	TGCGCCAGCAGCCAAGCCCGGGGGACTACCGGGGAGCTGTTTTTT	CASSQARGTTGELFF
NA	TRBV5-1	TRBD1	TRBJ2-1	TGCGCCAGCAGCTTCGAAGGGACAGGAGGAAATGAGCAGTTCTTC	CASSFEGTGGNEQFF